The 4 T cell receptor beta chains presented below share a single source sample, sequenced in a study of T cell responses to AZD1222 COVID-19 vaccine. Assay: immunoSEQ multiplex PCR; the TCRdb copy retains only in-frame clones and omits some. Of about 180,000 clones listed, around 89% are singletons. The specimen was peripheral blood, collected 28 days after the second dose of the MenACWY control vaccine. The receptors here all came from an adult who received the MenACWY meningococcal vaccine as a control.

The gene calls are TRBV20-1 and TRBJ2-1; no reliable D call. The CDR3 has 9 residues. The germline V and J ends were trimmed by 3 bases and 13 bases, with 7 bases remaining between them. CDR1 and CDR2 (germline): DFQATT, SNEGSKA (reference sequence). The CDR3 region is CSASFPQFF. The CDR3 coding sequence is TGCAGTGCTAGTTTTCCCCAGTTCTTC.

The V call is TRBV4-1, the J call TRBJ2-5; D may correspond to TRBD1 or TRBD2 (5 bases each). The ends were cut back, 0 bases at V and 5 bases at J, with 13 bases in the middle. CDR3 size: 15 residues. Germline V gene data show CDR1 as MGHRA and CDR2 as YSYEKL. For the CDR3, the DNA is TGCGCCAGCAGCCAAGAAGCGGCAGGGATGGAGACCCAGTACTTC. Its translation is CASSQEAAGMETQYF.

CDR3 loop: CASSFLKAGLSSYNEQFF. The CDR3 DNA reads TGTGCCAGCAGTTTTTTAAAGGCGGGGCTAAGCTCCTACAATGAGCAGTTCTTC. The rearrangement joins TRBV27 to TRBJ2-1, with a tentative D call TRBD2 (6 bases). This CDR3 has 18 amino acids. Trimming cost V 3 bases and J 0 bases, with 18 bases left between them. From germline, CDR1 is MNHEY and CDR2 SMNVEV (reference sequence).

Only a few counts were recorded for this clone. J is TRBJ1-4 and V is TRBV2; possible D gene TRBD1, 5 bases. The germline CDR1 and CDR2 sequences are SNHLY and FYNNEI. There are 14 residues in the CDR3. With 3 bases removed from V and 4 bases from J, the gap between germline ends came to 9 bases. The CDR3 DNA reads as TGTGCCAGCAGTGAGGGGCGGTTTAATGAAAAACTGTTTTTT. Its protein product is CASSEGRFNEKLFF.